The clone carrying this T cell receptor (beta chain) showed up just a few times. Its antigen is not known. This sample was included in a study of persistence of HIV-infected CD4 T cells. Study background: A median of 8 years of suppressive ART preceded sampling. General study findings and limits: Degenerate expanded CDR3beta sequences were enriched among CMV- and Gag-responding cells.

Cells were stimulated with overlapping HIV-1 Gag 15-mer peptides. Responding CD4+ T cells were sorted by upregulation of both CD40 ligand and CD69. Donors were HIV-1-infected adults who began suppressive ART during chronic infection. There are 14 residues in the CDR3. The V segment lost 3 bases and the J segment 4 bases; nucleotides outside the gene matches: 4. Germline V gene data show CDR1 as SGHTS and CDR2 as YDEGEE. The libraries were made with immunoSEQ version 4 in survey mode. Using immunoSEQ multiplex PCR, the repertoire was profiled, and TCRdb retains in-frame clones only, with some absent. This sample has under 40,000 clones, with approximately 70% found just once.

Sequencing used CD4+ T cells sorted from PBMCs after approximately 20-hour stimulation, obtained from a patient who received antiretroviral therapy. This receptor was taken from an adult man with HIV who was CMV-seropositive. The chain employs TRBV5-8 and TRBJ1-5, with 7 nucleotides matching TRBD1. The CDR3 DNA is TGTGCCAGCAGCTCACAGGGGCTAAATCAGCCCCAGCATTTT. It encodes CASSSQGLNQPQHF.